The rows below give T cell receptor beta chains drawn from one sample of a study of blood T cell repertoires in COVID-19. Clones were sequenced by immunoSEQ multiplex PCR, and TCRdb holds only the in-frame ones, with some missing. The sample includes over 200,000 clones, roughly 84% seen only once; the top ten take about 2.1%. Sequencing was carried out using peripheral blood. The source of these receptors is a man between 40 and 49 years old who had recovered from COVID-19. Both conserved end residues are part of each CDR3. D genes are given only for firm matches. Clone size is stated in some rows and not others, as once, few, many or a class when expanded.

J gene,V gene,D gene,clone size,CDR3 protein,CDR3 DNA
TRBJ2-1,TRBV10-3,.,.,CAISEFGGDNEQFF,TGTGCCATCAGTGAGTTCGGGGGAGACAATGAGCAGTTCTTC
TRBJ2-5,TRBV2,.,.,CASSEWSEGTQYF,TGTGCCAGCAGTGAATGGTCAGAGGGGACCCAGTACTTC
TRBJ2-5,TRBV9,TRBD2,.,CASSVAPTREGGTQYF,TGTGCCAGCAGCGTTGCCCCGACTCGGGAGGGAGGGACCCAGTACTTC
TRBJ2-2,TRBV7-6,TRBD2,.,CASSLGGSSGSQDPGELFF,TGTGCCAGCAGCTTAGGGGGCTCTAGCGGGAGTCAGGATCCCGGGGAGCTGTTTTTT
TRBJ1-4,TRBV7-9,.,once,CASSQLRYNEKLFF,TGTGCCAGCAGCCAATTGAGGTATAATGAAAAACTGTTTTTT
TRBJ2-7,TRBV11-2,TRBD2,.,CASSFAASGLYEQYF,TGTGCCAGCAGCTTTGCGGCTAGCGGCCTCTACGAGCAGTACTTC
TRBJ1-2,TRBV7-2,TRBD1,few,CASSLRGGQGGIYTF,TGTGCCAGCAGCTTAAGAGGAGGACAGGGCGGGATCTACACCTTC
TRBJ1-3,TRBV9,.,.,CASSPTGVPGNTIYF,TGTGCCAGCAGCCCTACCGGGGTGCCTGGAAACACCATATATTTT
TRBJ1-1,TRBV19,.,.,CASSLSPSTEAFF,TGTGCCAGTAGTTTATCTCCGAGCACTGAAGCTTTCTTT
TRBJ2-1,TRBV19,.,.,CASSIIGGGTAPSYNEQFF,TGTGCCAGTAGTATCATAGGAGGGGGCACCGCCCCATCCTACAATGAGCAGTTCTTC
TRBJ2-1,TRBV18,TRBD1,.,CASSPPRTGGNNEQFF,TGTGCCAGCTCACCACCGAGGACAGGGGGCAACAATGAGCAGTTCTTC
TRBJ2-5,TRBV3-1/TRBV3-2,.,few,CASTPGQYQETQYF,TGTGCCAGCACCCCCGGACAGTACCAAGAGACCCAGTACTTC
TRBJ2-5,TRBV5-1,TRBD2,.,CASSLGGLAGEQETQYF,TGCGCCAGCAGCTTGGGCGGACTAGCGGGGGAGCAAGAGACCCAGTACTTC
TRBJ2-7,TRBV12-3/TRBV12-4,TRBD1,.,CASSPGTVSVQYF,TGTGCCAGCAGCCCCGGGACAGTCTCTGTGCAGTACTTC
TRBJ2-5,TRBV12-5,TRBD2,.,CASGAGTSGRASQETQYF,TGTGCTAGTGGCGCCGGGACTAGCGGGAGGGCCTCCCAAGAGACCCAGTACTTC
TRBJ1-6,TRBV5-5,TRBD1,.,CASSFGTGNNSPLHF,TGTGCCAGCAGCTTCGGGACAGGGAATAATTCACCCCTCCACTTT
TRBJ2-1,TRBV29-1,TRBD1,once,CSVTGTADNEQFF,TGCAGCGTGACCGGGACAGCTGACAATGAGCAGTTCTTC
TRBJ2-1,TRBV25-1,TRBD2,.,CASRGTSGIAYNEQFF,TGTGCCAGCAGGGGAACTAGCGGGATCGCTTACAATGAGCAGTTCTTC
TRBJ2-3,TRBV4-1,.,.,CASSQDGQGWTDTQYF,TGCGCCAGCAGCCAAGACGGGCAGGGATGGACAGATACGCAGTATTTT
TRBJ2-7,TRBV10-3,TRBD2,.,CAISAHSGGAASTYEQYF,TGTGCCATCAGTGCTCATAGCGGGGGGGCAGCTTCCACCTACGAGCAGTACTTC
TRBJ1-2,TRBV19,TRBD1,once,CASNRGGFYGYTF,TGTGCCAGTAACAGGGGTGGGTTCTATGGCTACACCTTC